The text below deals with one TCR beta chain. A single record per CDR3 protein comes from TCRdb applying MiXCR to the reads. Altogether about 310,000 distinct CDR3 sequences are present, roughly a sixth being singletons, with the ten largest covering around 12%. Trimming left V 4 bases short and J 4 bases short, with 23 bases between. Germline-derived CDR1 and CDR2 are SGHNT and YYREEE (reference sequence). The CDR3 is made up of 17 amino acids. This specimen belongs to a study of T cell repertoires in cytomegalovirus infection. Material: PBMCs. V and J are TRBV5-4 and TRBJ1-2; D is undetermined. The TCR was taken from a human donor in good health (CMV status not recorded). Some clones in this sample may be carry-over from other donors' samples. CDR3 DNA: TGTGCCAGCAGCCCGGACGACGCCACGCGGGAGCTCTATGGCTACACCTTC. Protein sequence: CASSPDDATRELYGYTF.